This T cell receptor beta chain was recovered during a study of blood T cell repertoires in COVID-19. Across the study: COVID-19 samples collected from the United States, Italy and Spain covered acute and convalescent phases. T cells, B-cell-depleted T cells, or PBMCs provided the cDNA or gDNA that served as material.

Methods used by the authors: Using reference gene primer amplification, nucleated cell counts were estimated. Generated by immunoSEQ multiplex PCR, the TCRdb table keeps only in-frame clones and is missing some. V and J calls and clone size are as listed in that table; D and trimming were resolved from the DNA. The sample shows some 300,000 clones, 88% of them seen only once. In germline, CDR1 is MDHEN, CDR2 SYDVKM. V was clipped by 6 bases and J by 7 bases, with 25 bases between them. The CDR3 covers 18 residues. Sample: peripheral blood. The clonotype originates from a woman aged 25 to 45 who had recovered from COVID-19. J is TRBJ1-6 and V is TRBV28; no definite D call. CDR3 in DNA: TGTGCCAGCAGCTCATTCACTGGGCGATCCACGGGAAATTCACCCCTCCACTTT. Protein sequence: CASSSFTGRSTGNSPLHF. Combining the CDR3 with reference TRBV28 and TRBJ1-6 gives the whole variable domain DVKVTQSSRYLVKRTGEKVFLECVQDMDHENMFWYRQDPGLGLRLIYFSYDVKMKEKGDIPEGYSVSREKKERFSLILESASTNQTSMYLCASSSFTGRSTGNSPLHFGNGTRLTVT.